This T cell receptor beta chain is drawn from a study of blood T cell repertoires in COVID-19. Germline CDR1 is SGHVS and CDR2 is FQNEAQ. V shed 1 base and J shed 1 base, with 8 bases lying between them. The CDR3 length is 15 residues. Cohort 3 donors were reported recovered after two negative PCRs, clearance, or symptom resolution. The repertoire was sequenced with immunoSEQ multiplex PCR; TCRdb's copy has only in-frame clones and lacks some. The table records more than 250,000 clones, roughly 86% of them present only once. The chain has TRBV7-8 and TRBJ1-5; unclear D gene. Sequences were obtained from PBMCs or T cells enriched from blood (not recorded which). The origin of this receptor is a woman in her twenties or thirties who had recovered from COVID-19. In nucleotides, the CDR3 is TGTGCCAGCAGCTTAGAAGTCAGAAGCAATCAGCCCCAGCATTTT. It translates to CASSLEVRSNQPQHF.